The rows below give T cell receptor beta chains drawn from one sample of a study of OX40 agonist ivuxolimab in advanced cancers. Profiled with immunoSEQ multiplex PCR; TCRdb holds only in-frame clones, not every one. The repertoire consists of roughly 70,000 clones, with about 87% occurring once and the leading ten covering around 9.9%. This specimen consisted of CD4+ or CD8+ T cells sorted from blood, obtained in a trial of the OX40 agonist ivuxolimab. All receptors derive from an adult with an advanced solid tumor such as melanoma, head and neck, liver or kidney cancer. The CDR3 runs from the conserved cysteine through the conserved F or W. The D gene is left open where the match is weak. Only part of the rows carry a size: once, few, many, or a class if the clone is expanded.

CDR3aa	CDR3nt	v_gene	abundance	d_gene	j_gene
CASGLADRANYGYTF	TGTGCTAGTGGTTTGGCAGACAGAGCTAACTATGGCTACACCTTC	TRBV12-5	.	.	TRBJ1-2
CSVGGPVGAPDDYATF	TGCAGCGTTGGAGGGCCTGTGGGGGCCCCGGATGACTATGCCACCTTC	TRBV29-1	once	.	TRBJ1-2
CASSRTGMYSYEQYF	TGTGCCAGCAGCAGAACCGGGATGTACTCCTACGAGCAGTACTTC	TRBV7-8	.	.	TRBJ2-7
CASSSWAGSTEAFF	TGTGCCAGCAGCTCCTGGGCCGGGAGCACTGAAGCTTTCTTT	TRBV27	.	.	TRBJ1-1
CASSLRGLADTQYF	TGTGCCAGCAGTTTAAGGGGACTAGCAGATACGCAGTATTTT	TRBV27	.	TRBD2	TRBJ2-3
CASSPTGALNYGYTF	TGTGCCAGCAGCCCTACAGGGGCGCTCAACTATGGCTACACCTTC	TRBV9	.	TRBD1	TRBJ1-2
CASSIDGKRGSTDTQYF	TGTGCCAGTAGTATAGATGGGAAGCGGGGTTCCACAGATACGCAGTATTTT	TRBV19	.	TRBD2	TRBJ2-3
CSVDGTASYGYTF	TGCAGCGTTGATGGGACCGCTAGCTATGGCTACACCTTC	TRBV29-1	.	.	TRBJ1-2
CASSPFQGLTSTGELFF	TGTGCCAGCAGCCCCTTCCAGGGCTTGACCTCCACCGGGGAGCTGTTTTTT	TRBV11-3	.	.	TRBJ2-2
CSVEVDGPVKTQYF	TGCAGCGTTGAGGTAGACGGACCCGTGAAGACCCAGTACTTC	TRBV29-1	.	.	TRBJ2-5
CASSPRQGPGNEQFF	TGTGCCAGCAGCCCAAGACAGGGTCCGGGCAATGAGCAGTTCTTC	TRBV5-8	.	TRBD1	TRBJ2-1
CASSLSRPGMNTEAFF	TGTGCCAGCAGTTTAAGTCGCCCGGGTATGAACACTGAAGCTTTCTTT	TRBV28	.	.	TRBJ1-1
CASSVDGRVRYEQYF	TGTGCCAGCAGCGTAGACGGCAGGGTTAGGTACGAGCAGTACTTC	TRBV9	.	.	TRBJ2-7
CASTAGEGSPLHF	TGTGCCAGCACGGCGGGTGAGGGTTCACCCCTCCACTTT	TRBV9	.	.	TRBJ1-6
CASRYEQGRSPLHF	TGTGCCAGCAGATATGAACAGGGACGTTCACCCCTCCACTTT	TRBV27	once	.	TRBJ1-6
CASSSRDRVYTEAFF	TGTGCCAGCAGCTCACGGGACAGGGTGTACACTGAAGCTTTCTTT	TRBV7-9	.	TRBD1	TRBJ1-1
CASSYSANEQFF	TGTGCCAGCAGCTATAGCGCAAATGAGCAGTTCTTC	TRBV13	medium-sized	.	TRBJ2-1
CATTLAGNEQFF	TGTGCCACAACACTGGCCGGGAATGAGCAGTTCTTC	TRBV19	.	.	TRBJ2-1
CASGPELFF	TGTGCCAGCGGCCCGGAGCTGTTTTTT	TRBV9	.	.	TRBJ2-2
CASSLGTGAYGYTF	TGTGCCAGCAGCTTGGGGACAGGGGCCTATGGCTACACCTTC	TRBV27	.	TRBD1	TRBJ1-2
CASSLGTGTFF	TGTGCCAGCAGCTTGGGGACAGGTACTTTCTTT	TRBV5-4	many	TRBD1	TRBJ1-1
CASSANLGTNTEAFF	TGTGCCAGCAGCGCAAACCTGGGAACGAACACTGAAGCTTTCTTT	TRBV6-5	.	.	TRBJ1-1
CASGLLSALLDTQYF	TGTGCCAGCGGACTGCTCTCGGCCCTCCTTGATACGCAGTATTTT	TRBV27	.	.	TRBJ2-3
CALLLGFRNTEAFF	TGTGCCCTCCTCCTTGGCTTTCGGAACACTGAAGCTTTCTTT	TRBV2	.	.	TRBJ1-1
CASSFGGGTYEQYF	TGTGCCAGCAGTTTTGGGGGAGGGACCTACGAGCAGTACTTC	TRBV27	.	TRBD2	TRBJ2-7
CAWSVLAGTDTQYF	TGTGCCTGGAGTGTACTTGCGGGCACAGATACGCAGTATTTT	TRBV30	.	.	TRBJ2-3
CASLKGGTYEQYF	TGTGCCTCCCTCAAAGGGGGGACCTACGAGCAGTACTTC	TRBV27	.	.	TRBJ2-7
CASRTTGTGKPYTF	TGTGCCAGCAGAACGACCGGGACAGGGAAACCCTACACCTTC	TRBV27	.	TRBD1	TRBJ1-2
CASSLMGPSNQPQHF	TGTGCCAGCAGTCTTATGGGACCTAGCAATCAGCCCCAGCATTTT	TRBV27	.	.	TRBJ1-5
CASSRGAMGGSYEQYF	TGTGCCAGCAGCCGCGGGGCGATGGGCGGCTCCTACGAGCAGTACTTC	TRBV9	.	.	TRBJ2-7
CASTPQGAYNEQFF	TGTGCCAGCACCCCCCAGGGGGCCTACAATGAGCAGTTCTTC	TRBV27	once	TRBD1	TRBJ2-1
CASSVTSAYNEQFF	TGTGCCAGCAGCGTGACTAGCGCATACAATGAGCAGTTCTTC	TRBV6-5	.	TRBD2	TRBJ2-1
CASWASSSYNEQFF	TGCGCCAGCTGGGCGTCGAGCTCCTACAATGAGCAGTTCTTC	TRBV5-1	.	.	TRBJ2-1
CSGKENYEQYF	TGCAGCGGAAAAGAGAACTACGAGCAGTACTTC	TRBV29-1	.	.	TRBJ2-7
CASSFRGATDTQYF	TGCGCCAGCAGCTTCAGGGGAGCCACAGATACGCAGTATTTT	TRBV5-1	few	.	TRBJ2-3
CARGGSGNTIYF	TGTGCCCGGGGTGGATCTGGAAACACCATATATTTT	TRBV7-9	.	.	TRBJ1-3
CASSQGGLNEQFF	TGTGCCAGCAGCCAGGGGGGTCTCAATGAGCAGTTCTTC	TRBV7-9	.	.	TRBJ2-1
CASAGTSVYEQYF	TGTGCCAGCGCCGGGACTAGCGTCTACGAGCAGTACTTC	TRBV27	.	TRBD2	TRBJ2-7
CSVEDRGGGSYNEQFF	TGCAGCGTTGAAGATCGGGGAGGGGGAAGCTACAATGAGCAGTTCTTC	TRBV29-1	.	.	TRBJ2-1
CASSLVQGVYEQYF	TGTGCCAGCAGTTTGGTTCAGGGCGTCTACGAGCAGTACTTC	TRBV28	.	.	TRBJ2-7